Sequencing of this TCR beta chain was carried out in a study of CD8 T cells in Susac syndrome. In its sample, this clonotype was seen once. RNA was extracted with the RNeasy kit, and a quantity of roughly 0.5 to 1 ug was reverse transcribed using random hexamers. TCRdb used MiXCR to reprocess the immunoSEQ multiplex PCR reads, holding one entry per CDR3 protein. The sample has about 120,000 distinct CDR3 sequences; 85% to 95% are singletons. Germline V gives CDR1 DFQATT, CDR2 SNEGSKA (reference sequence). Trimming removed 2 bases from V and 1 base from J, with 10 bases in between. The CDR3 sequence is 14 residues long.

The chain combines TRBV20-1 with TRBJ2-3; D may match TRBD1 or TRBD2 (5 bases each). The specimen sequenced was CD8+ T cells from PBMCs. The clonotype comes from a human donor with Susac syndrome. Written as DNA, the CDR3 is TGCAGTGCTAGACAGGGAGATGGCACAGATACGCAGTATTTT. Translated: CSARQGDGTDTQYF.